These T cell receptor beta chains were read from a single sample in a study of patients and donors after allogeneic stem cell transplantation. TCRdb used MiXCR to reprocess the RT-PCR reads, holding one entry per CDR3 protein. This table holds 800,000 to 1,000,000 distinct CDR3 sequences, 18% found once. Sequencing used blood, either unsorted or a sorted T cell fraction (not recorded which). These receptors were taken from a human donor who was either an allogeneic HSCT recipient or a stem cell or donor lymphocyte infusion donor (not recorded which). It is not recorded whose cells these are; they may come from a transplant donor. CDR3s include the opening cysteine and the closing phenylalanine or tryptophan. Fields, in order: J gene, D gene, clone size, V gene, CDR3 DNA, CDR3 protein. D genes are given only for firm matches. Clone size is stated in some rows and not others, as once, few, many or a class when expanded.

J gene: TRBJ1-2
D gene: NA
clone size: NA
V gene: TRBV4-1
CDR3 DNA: TGCGCCAGCAGCCAAGATAGGTGGCAAGCGTATCTATTC
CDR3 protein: CASSQDRWQAYLF

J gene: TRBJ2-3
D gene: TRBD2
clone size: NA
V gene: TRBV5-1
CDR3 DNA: TGCGCCAGCACCCGGGGGGGCGCTGGGGATACGCAGTATTTT
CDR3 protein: CASTRGGAGDTQYF

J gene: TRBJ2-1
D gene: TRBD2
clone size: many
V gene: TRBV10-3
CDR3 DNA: TGTGCCATCAGTGACCCCACTAGCGGGGGGATCGGTGAGCAGTTCTTC
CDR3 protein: CAISDPTSGGIGEQFF

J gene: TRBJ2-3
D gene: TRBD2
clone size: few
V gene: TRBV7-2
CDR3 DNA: TGTGCCAGCAGCGGGACTAGCGGGCTGTCAGATACGCAGTATTTT
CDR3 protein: CASSGTSGLSDTQYF

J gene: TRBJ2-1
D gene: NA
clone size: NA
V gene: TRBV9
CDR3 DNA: TGTGCCAGCAGCGTAGTCGGGGGGCGACAGTTCTTC
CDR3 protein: CASSVVGGRQFF

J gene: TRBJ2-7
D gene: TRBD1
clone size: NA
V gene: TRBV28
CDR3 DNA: TGTGCCAGCAGTGGCGGACAGGAACCCTACGAGCAGTACTTC
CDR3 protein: CASSGGQEPYEQYF

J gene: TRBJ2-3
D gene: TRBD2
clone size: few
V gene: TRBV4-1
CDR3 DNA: TGCGCCAGCGGAGGCCGTAGCGGGAGGGGAGATACGCAGTATTTT
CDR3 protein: CASGGRSGRGDTQYF

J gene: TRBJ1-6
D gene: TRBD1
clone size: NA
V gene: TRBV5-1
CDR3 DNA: TGCGCCAGCAGCTCGTCGGGACAGACTAATTCACCCCTCCACTTT
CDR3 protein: CASSSSGQTNSPLHF

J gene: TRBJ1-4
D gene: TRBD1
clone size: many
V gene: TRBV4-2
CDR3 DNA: TGTGCCAGCAGCCAAGATGACAGGGGGCTGGAAAAACTGTTTTTT
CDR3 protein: CASSQDDRGLEKLFF

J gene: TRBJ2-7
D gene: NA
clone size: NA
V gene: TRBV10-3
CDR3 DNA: TGTGCCATCAGTGAGGATAGTCTGGCGTACGAGCAGTACTTC
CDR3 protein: CAISEDSLAYEQYF

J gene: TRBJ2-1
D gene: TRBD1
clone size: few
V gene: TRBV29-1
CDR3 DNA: TGCAGCGTCGAAGATCGGACAGGTTACTACAATGAGCAGTTCTTC
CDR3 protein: CSVEDRTGYYNEQFF

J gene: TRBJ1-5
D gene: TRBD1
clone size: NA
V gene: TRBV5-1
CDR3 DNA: TGCGCCAGCAGCACGGGGACAGGGGGCTATAATCAGCCCCAGCATTTT
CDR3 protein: CASSTGTGGYNQPQHF

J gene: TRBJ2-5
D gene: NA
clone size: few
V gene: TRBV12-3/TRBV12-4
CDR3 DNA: TGTGCCAGCAGTTTAGAGTGGGTTCAAGAGACCCAGTACTTC
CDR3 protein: CASSLEWVQETQYF

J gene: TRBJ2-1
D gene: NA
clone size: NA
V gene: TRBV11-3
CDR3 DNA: TGTGCCAGCAGCCGTGCCGGGACAAGGGCAAACAATGAGCAGTTCTTC
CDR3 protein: CASSRAGTRANNEQFF

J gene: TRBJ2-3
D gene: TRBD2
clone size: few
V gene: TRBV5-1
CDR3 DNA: TGCGCCAGCAGCTTGAGGACTAGCGGGAGGGTCCCAGATACGCAGTATTTT
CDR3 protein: CASSLRTSGRVPDTQYF

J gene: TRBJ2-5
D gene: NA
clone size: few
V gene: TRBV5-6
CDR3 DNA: TGTGCCAGCAGCTTGGCCAAGGGGGATATAACCCAGTACTTC
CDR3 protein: CASSLAKGDITQYF

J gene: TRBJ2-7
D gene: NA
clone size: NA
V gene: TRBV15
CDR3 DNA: TGTGCCACCTCACGGGAACAGATCACCTACGAGCAGTACTTC
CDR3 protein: CATSREQITYEQYF

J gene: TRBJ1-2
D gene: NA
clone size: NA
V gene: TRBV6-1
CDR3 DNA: TGTGCCAGCAGTGAAGTCCGGGCTGGCTACACCTTC
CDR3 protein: CASSEVRAGYTF

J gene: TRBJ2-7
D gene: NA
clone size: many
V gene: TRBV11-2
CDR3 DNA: TGTGCCAGCAGCCACGGGACATACTACGAGCAGTACTTC
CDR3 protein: CASSHGTYYEQYF

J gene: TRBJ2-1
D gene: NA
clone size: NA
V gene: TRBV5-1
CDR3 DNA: TGCGCCAGCAGCTTGGCACGACCTATCGAGCAGTTCTTC
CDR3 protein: CASSLARPIEQFF

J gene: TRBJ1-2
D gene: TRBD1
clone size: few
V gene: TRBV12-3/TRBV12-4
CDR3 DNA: TGTGCCAGCAGTTTCTCGACCAGGGGGCCGAGTGGCTACACCTTC
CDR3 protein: CASSFSTRGPSGYTF

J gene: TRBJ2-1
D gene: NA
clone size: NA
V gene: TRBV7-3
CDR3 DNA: TGTGCCAGCAGCTTAACTAGCCGCAATGAGCAGTTCTTC
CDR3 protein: CASSLTSRNEQFF

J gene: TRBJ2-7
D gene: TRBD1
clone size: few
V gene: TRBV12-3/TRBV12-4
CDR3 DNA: TGTGCCAGCAGATCTGACAGGGGGCAATACCCCTACGAGCAGTACTTC
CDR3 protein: CASRSDRGQYPYEQYF

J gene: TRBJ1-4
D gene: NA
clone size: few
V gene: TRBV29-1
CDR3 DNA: TGCAGCGTTCGGGGAGACAGCGCGGAAAAACTGTTTTTT
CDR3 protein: CSVRGDSAEKLFF

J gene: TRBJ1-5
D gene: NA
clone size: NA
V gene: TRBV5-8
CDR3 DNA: TGTGCCAGCAGCCCCGGTCCAGGGAGGACGGAGCCCCAGCATTTT
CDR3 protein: CASSPGPGRTEPQHF

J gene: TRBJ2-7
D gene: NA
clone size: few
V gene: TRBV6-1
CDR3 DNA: TGTGCCAGCAGGGCTCCGGGACTCAATACCTACGAGCAGTACTTC
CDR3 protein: CASRAPGLNTYEQYF

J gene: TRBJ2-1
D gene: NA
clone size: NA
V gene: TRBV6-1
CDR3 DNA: TGTGCCAGCAGCGAAGGGGTAGGAGATGAGCAGTTCTTC
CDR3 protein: CASSEGVGDEQFF

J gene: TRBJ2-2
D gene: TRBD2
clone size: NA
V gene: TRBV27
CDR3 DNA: TGTGCCAGCAGTTCAGGGACTAGGTCGGGCACCGGGGAGCTGTTTTTT
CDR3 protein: CASSSGTRSGTGELFF

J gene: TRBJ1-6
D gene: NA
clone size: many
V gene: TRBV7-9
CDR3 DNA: TGTGCCAGCAGTTTACATAATTCACCCCTCCACTTT
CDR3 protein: CASSLHNSPLHF

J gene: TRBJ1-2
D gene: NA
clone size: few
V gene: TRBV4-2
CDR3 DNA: TGTGCCAGCAGCCAAAGGTCCCCGGGGGACGGCTACACCTTC
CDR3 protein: CASSQRSPGDGYTF

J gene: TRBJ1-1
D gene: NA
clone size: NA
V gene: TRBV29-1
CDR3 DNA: TGCAGCGGTATTACAGGGAACACTGAAGCTTTCTTT
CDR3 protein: CSGITGNTEAFF

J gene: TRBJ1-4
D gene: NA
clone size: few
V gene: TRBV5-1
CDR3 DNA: TGCGCCAGCAGCTTGGTGCCGGGAAATAATGAAAAACTGTTTTTT
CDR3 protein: CASSLVPGNNEKLFF

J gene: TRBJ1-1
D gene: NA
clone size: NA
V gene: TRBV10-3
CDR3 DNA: TGTGCCATCACCAAGGGACGGGAAGCTTTCTTT
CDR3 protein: CAITKGREAFF

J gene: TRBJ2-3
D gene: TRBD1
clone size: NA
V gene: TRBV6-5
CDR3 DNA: TGTGCCAGCAGTTATCCTTATGACAGGGCCCCAGATACGCAGTGTTTT
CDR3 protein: CASSYPYDRAPDTQCF

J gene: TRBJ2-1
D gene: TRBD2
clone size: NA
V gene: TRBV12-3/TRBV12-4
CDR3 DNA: TGTGCCAGCAGTTTAGACCGCGGGACTAGCTTAAGCTCCTACAATGAGCAGTTCTTC
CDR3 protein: CASSLDRGTSLSSYNEQFF

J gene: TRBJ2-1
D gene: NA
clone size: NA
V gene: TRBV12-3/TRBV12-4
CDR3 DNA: TGTGCCAGCAGCCGGAACGTAGCAGGGTTGTCCCTAAATGAGCAGTTCTTC
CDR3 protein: CASSRNVAGLSLNEQFF

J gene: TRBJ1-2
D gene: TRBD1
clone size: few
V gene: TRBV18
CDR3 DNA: TGTGCCAGCTCACCAGCCGGGACAGGAAGTGGCTACACCTTC
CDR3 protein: CASSPAGTGSGYTF

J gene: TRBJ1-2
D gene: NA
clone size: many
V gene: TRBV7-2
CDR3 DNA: TGTGCCAGCAGCTTAGAACCCAACAGGATGAACTATGGCTACACCTTC
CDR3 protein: CASSLEPNRMNYGYTF

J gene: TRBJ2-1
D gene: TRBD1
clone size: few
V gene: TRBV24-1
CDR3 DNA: TGTGCCACCAGTGACGCCCGACAGGGGGTCGAGCATGAGCAGTTCTTC
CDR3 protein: CATSDARQGVEHEQFF

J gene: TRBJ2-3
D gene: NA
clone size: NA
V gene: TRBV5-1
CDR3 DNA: TGCGCCAGCAGCCTGGGGACCGATGGCGGGCGAACAGATACGCAGTATTTT
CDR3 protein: CASSLGTDGGRTDTQYF

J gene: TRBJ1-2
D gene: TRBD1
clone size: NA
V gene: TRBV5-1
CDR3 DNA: TGCGCCAGTTACCAGGGGGCTGGCTATGGCTACACCTTC
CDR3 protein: CASYQGAGYGYTF

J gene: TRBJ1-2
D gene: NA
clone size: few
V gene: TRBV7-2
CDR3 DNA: TGTGCCAGCAGCTTAGAGAGGGGGGGCGATGGCTACACCTTC
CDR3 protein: CASSLERGGDGYTF

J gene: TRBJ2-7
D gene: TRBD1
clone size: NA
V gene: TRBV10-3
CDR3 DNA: TGTGCCATCAGCAAACACCGGGACAGGGACTACGAGCAGTACTTC
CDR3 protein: CAISKHRDRDYEQYF

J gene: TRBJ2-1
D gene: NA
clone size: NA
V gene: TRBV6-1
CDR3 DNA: TGTGCCAGCACCCCAAACCCGCCCCTTAAGGGCAATGAGCAGTTCTTC
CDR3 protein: CASTPNPPLKGNEQFF